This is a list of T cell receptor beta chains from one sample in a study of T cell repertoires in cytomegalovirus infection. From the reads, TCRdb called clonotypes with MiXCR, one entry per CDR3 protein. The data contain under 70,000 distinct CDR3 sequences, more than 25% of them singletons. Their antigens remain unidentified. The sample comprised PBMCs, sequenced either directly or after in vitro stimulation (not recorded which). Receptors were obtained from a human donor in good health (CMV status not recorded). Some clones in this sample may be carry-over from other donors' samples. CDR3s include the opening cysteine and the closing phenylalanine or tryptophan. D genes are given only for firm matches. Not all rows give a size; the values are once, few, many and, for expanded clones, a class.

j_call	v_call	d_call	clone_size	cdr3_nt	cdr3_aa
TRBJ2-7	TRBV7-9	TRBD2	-	TGTGCCAGCAGCCTCACCGCGGGACTAGCCTACGAGCAGTACTTC	CASSLTAGLAYEQYF
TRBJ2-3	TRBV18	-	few	TGTGCCAGCTCACCAAGGACGGGATTCGGAGATACGCAGTATTTT	CASSPRTGFGDTQYF
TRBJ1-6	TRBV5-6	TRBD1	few	TGTGCCAGCAGCAGACAGGGATTGAATTCACCCCTCCACTTT	CASSRQGLNSPLHF
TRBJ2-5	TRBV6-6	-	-	TGTGCCAGCAGGAGGGCGGGTCCGAGGGAGACCCAGTACTTC	CASRRAGPRETQYF
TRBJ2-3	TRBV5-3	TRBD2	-	TGTGCCAGAAGCTTGGCGGCGGGAGGAACAGATACGCAGTATTTT	CARSLAAGGTDTQYF
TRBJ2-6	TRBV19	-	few	TGTGCCAGTATGCCCTCTGGGGCCAACGTCCTGACTTTC	CASMPSGANVLTF
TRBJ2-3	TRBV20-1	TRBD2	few	TGCAGTGCCTATGGACTAGGCACAGATACGCAGTATTTT	CSAYGLGTDTQYF
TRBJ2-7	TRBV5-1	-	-	TGCGCCAGCAGGTCGTCGGGGGGCCCCTACGAGCAGTACTTC	CASRSSGGPYEQYF
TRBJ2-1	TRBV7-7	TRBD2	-	TGTGCCAGCAGCTTAGGAATCAGCGGGAGTGCCAATGAGCAGTTCTTC	CASSLGISGSANEQFF
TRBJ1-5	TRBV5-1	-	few	TGCGCCAGCAGCTTGGACCCCGATCAGCCCCAGCATTTT	CASSLDPDQPQHF
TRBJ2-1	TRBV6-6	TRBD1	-	TGTGCCAGCAGTGCCAAAGGTGGGACAGGACCCGACAATGAGCAGTTCTTC	CASSAKGGTGPDNEQFF
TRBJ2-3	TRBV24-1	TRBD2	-	TGTGCCACCAGTGATTTTCGGACTAGCGGGTTAAGCACAGATACGCAGTATTTT	CATSDFRTSGLSTDTQYF
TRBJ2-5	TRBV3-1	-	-	TGTGCCAGCAGCCACTTAACACGAGGTTCAGGGGGAGGGGAGACCCAGTACTTC	CASSHLTRGSGGGETQYF
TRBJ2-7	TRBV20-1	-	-	TGCAGTGCTACTCCCTACAGGGACGAGCAGTACTTC	CSATPYRDEQYF
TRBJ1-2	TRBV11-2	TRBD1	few	TGTGCCAGCAGCCTACCCGGGACAGGGGGGATCGGGGGCTACACCTTC	CASSLPGTGGIGGYTF
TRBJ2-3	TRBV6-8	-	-	TGTGCCAGCAGCCAGCGGGTCGGCACAGATACGCAGTATTTT	CASSQRVGTDTQYF
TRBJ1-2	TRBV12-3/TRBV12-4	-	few	TGTGCCAGCAGTTTAGAGCTGGGCCAGAGCCCCTATGGCTACACCTTC	CASSLELGQSPYGYTF
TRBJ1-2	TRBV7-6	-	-	TGTGCCAGCAACGTTTGGACAGCCCATTCTAACTATGGCTACACCTTC	CASNVWTAHSNYGYTF
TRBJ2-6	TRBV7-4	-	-	TGTGCCAGCAGCTTATCGGGGGCTGGGGCCAACGTCCTGACTTTC	CASSLSGAGANVLTF
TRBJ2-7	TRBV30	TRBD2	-	TGTGCCTGGAGATTGGCGGGAGCCTACGAGCAGTACTTC	CAWRLAGAYEQYF
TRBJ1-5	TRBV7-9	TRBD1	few	TGTGCCAGCAGCTCGGGGACAGGGGGTAATCAGCCCCAGCATTTT	CASSSGTGGNQPQHF
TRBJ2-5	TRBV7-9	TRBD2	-	TGTGCCAGCAGCACTTATGGGATCCGGCTTAGGACTAGCGGAGAGACCCAGTACTTC	CASSTYGIRLRTSGETQYF
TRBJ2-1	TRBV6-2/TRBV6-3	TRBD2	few	TGTGCCAGCAGAAAAAGACTAGCGGTTGGTAATGAGCAGTTCTTC	CASRKRLAVGNEQFF
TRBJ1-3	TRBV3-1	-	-	TGTGCCAGCAGCCAAGGGTTTGCCGGCTCTGGAAACACCATATATTTT	CASSQGFAGSGNTIYF
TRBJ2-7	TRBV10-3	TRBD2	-	TGTGCCATCAGAAAAGGACTAGCCTACGAGCAGTACTTC	CAIRKGLAYEQYF